The entry below describes one TCR beta chain. Antigen: not known. Trimming left V 5 bases short and J 0 bases short, with 7 bases between. The CDR3 totals 13 residues. Germline V gene lookup returns CDR1 KGHSH and CDR2 LQKENI. This sample is part of a study of early T cells in non-severe SARS-CoV-2 infection. About the research overall: Unsorted whole-blood RNA was sequenced in bulk, leaving chains unpaired.

cDNA molecules, individually, were tagged with unique molecular identifiers. MiXCR, run by TCRdb on the 5' RACE reads, gives a single entry per CDR3 protein. The sample includes 25,000 to 35,000 distinct CDR3 sequences, about 5% seen only once; the top ten take 2% to 3%. Study findings and constraints: Clonotype matching in VDJdb favored anti-spike CD8 responses and did not capture private and CD4 specificities.

The sample was whole blood. The rearrangement uses TRBV18 and TRBJ1-1, with D tentatively TRBD1 (5 bases). The clonotype comes from an adult who was a healthcare worker with PCR-confirmed SARS-CoV-2 infection or an uninfected control (not recorded which). This CDR3 is CASSGGVNTEAFF. The DNA for the CDR3 is TGTGCCAGCTCAGGGGGGGTGAACACTGAAGCTTTCTTT. The complete variable domain, with remaining parts taken from reference TRBV18 and TRBJ1-1, reads NAGVMQNPRHLVRRRGQEARLRCSPMKGHSHVYWYRQLPEEGLKFMVYLQKENIIDESGMPKERFSAEFPKEGPSILRIQQVVRGDSAAYFCASSGGVNTEAFFGQGTRLTVV.